This T cell receptor beta chain originates from a study of blood T cells in healthy people across ages. The second PCR ran about 6 to 11 cycles with a sample-barcoded 5' primer and J-beta primers. TCRdb re-called the 5' RACE reads through MiXCR, storing one row per CDR3 protein. The top ten clones hold approximately 10% of a sample with 500,000 to 550,000 distinct CDR3 sequences, around 24% of them seen once. This clonotype has a handful of counts. With V trimmed by 6 bases and J by 7 bases, 11 bases remained unmatched. The CDR3 is 15 amino acids. CDR1 and CDR2 from the germline V gene are MDHEN and SYDVKM. Another study also made use of these data, one on T cells of mothers and their children.

The V and J genes are TRBV28 and TRBJ2-7; TRBD1 agrees at 11 bases. Sequencing was carried out using blood. This TCR came from a boy aged 10-17 years in good health. CDR3 in DNA: TGTGCCAGCAGATTGTGGGACAGGGGGAGGGATGAGCAGTACTTC. Its protein product is CASRLWDRGRDEQYF.